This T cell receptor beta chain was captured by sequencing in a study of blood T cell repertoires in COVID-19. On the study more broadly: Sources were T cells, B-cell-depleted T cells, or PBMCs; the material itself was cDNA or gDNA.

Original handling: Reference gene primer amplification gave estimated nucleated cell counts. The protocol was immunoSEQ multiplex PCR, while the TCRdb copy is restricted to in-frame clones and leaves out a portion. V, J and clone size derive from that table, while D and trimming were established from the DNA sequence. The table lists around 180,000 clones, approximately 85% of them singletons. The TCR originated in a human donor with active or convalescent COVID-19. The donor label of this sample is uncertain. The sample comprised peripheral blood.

CDR3 amino acids: CASSAGGGRNIQYF. DNA for the CDR3: TGTGCCAGCAGCGCGGGCGGGGGGCGGAACATTCAGTACTTC. The chain uses TRBV9 and TRBJ2-4, with 8 bases aligning to TRBD2. Trimming removed 3 bases from V and 7 bases from J; junction bases left unmatched: 6. The CDR3 is made up of 14 amino acids. The germline V gene encodes CDR1 SGDLS and CDR2 YYNGEE. The variable domain in full, completed from reference TRBV9 and TRBJ2-4, reads DSGVTQTPKHLITATGQRVTLRCSPRSGDLSVYWYQQSLDQGLQFLIQYYNGEERAKGNILERFSAQQFPDLHSELNLSSLELGDSALYFCASSAGGGRNIQYFGAGTRLSVL.